The clone carrying this T cell receptor beta chain was counted ten times or more. The germline V and J ends were trimmed by 6 bases and 2 bases, with 7 bases remaining between them. Germline V lookup: CDR1 LNHDA, CDR2 SQIVND (reference sequence). The CDR3 has 12 residues. This sample is drawn from a study of shared clonotypes between healthy human individuals. As processed by the authors: Filtering differed for immunoSEQ, which gave only junction sequences without quality scores. TCRdb keeps only in-frame clones here, not all; method: immunoSEQ multiplex PCR. D and trimming come from the DNA, and the V and J calls and clone size come from that table. The sample consists of 950,000 to 1,100,000 clones, around 74% of them appearing once.

The specimen sequenced was memory CD4+ T cells sorted from blood. Subset here: CD45RA-negative fraction. The V gene is TRBV19, the J gene TRBJ1-1; D is undetermined. This TCR came from a man aged 18 to 30 in good health. The CDR3, as DNA: TGTGCCAGTAGAGAGTTTAACACTGAAGCTTTCTTT. Translated, it gives CASREFNTEAFF.